Reported below is one T cell receptor (beta chain). Produced via immunoSEQ multiplex PCR; TCRdb's table is partial and in-frame only. The repertoire holds about 3,100 clones, with approximately 79% as singletons. This CDR3 region has 15 residues. Germline loops: CDR1 SGHTA, CDR2 FQGNSA. V dropped 1 base and J dropped 4 bases, with 13 bases sitting between them. This entry is derived from a study of glioma-infiltrating T cells after dendritic cell vaccination. Study information: Treatment, given 2003 to 2012, was autologous tumor lysate-pulsed dendritic cell vaccination.

The receptor's source is a human donor with glioblastoma. The chain is built from TRBV7-2 and TRBJ1-2; D is undetermined. Sequenced here: tumor tissue, sampled before dendritic cell vaccination. CDR3 sequence reads: CASSLGGRSRYGYTF. DNA for the CDR3: TGTGCCAGCAGCTTAGGTGGCAGGTCTCGCTATGGCTACACCTTC.